The clone carrying this T cell receptor beta chain came up a few times. Its antigen remains unidentified. The data are from a study of blood T cells in healthy people across ages. Study outcomes and limitations: With age, beta diversity per million T cells declined roughly linearly, significantly by 40.

Isolation recovered at least 6.5 million PBMCs from every sample. The authors ran a second PCR of roughly 7 to 11 cycles using a sample-barcoded 5' primer and a J-beta primer mix. TCRdb independently ran MiXCR on the 5' RACE reads; one entry per CDR3 protein. The sample lists roughly 1,500,000 distinct CDR3 sequences; roughly 40% were seen once. There are 17 residues in the CDR3. With V trimmed by 5 bases and J by 2 bases, 13 bases remained unmatched. The V gene's germline CDR1 is DFQATT and CDR2 SNEGSKA (reference sequence). This TCR came from a woman aged 18-30 years in good health. The chain links TRBV20-1 to TRBJ2-4; 9 positions agree with TRBD2. The sequenced sample consisted of blood. CDR3 DNA: TGCAGTGCTGCCGGGACTAGCCGCGGGGGAACCAAAAACATTCAGTACTTC. Translated, it gives CSAAGTSRGGTKNIQYF.